This T cell receptor beta chain derives from a study of neurological immune-mediated disorders. Study details: Of the roughly 34 patients who had multiple sclerosis, approximately 31 had the relapsing-remitting form and 3 had the secondary progressive form.

CDR3 length: 14 residues. Germline V CDR1 and CDR2: SGHRS, YFSETQ. Trimming took off 2 bases at V and 5 bases at J, with 13 bases between the two ends. The cDNA was synthesized by means of template-switch 5'RACE, which was carried out with 10-nucleotide random UMIs. TCRdb re-called the 5' RACE reads with MiXCR, one entry per CDR3 protein. This table has around 65,000 distinct CDR3 sequences, roughly 5.6% appearing once. This clonotype has a count of ten or more. The J gene is TRBJ1-1, the V gene TRBV5-1, with a tentative D call TRBD1 (5 bases). The receptor was isolated from a human donor with multiple sclerosis. The donor label of this sample is uncertain. Material: PBMCs. CDR3 in DNA: TGCGCCAGCAGCTTATACGGGACGGGGACTGAAGCTTTCTTT. Translation: CASSLYGTGTEAFF.